This TCR beta chain was sequenced during a study of brain T cells in children with intractable seizures. Study findings and constraints: Only CDR3 sequence similarity suggested viral specificity, without known HCMV serostatus. Clones missing pre-surgery may reflect undersampling of that blood sample.

Sample time point: blood from clinic visit 5 months post-surgery; TSC patient then seizure free. Surgery cases with the highest brain T cell transcript signatures were chosen for sequencing. Method: immunoSEQ multiplex PCR; TCRdb's copy keeps in-frame clones and lacks some. The table shows about 350,000 clones, with 93% occurring only once. Trimming removed 2 bases at V and 1 base at J, with 11 bases between. Per germline, CDR1 LGHDT and CDR2 YNNKEL (reference sequence). There are 15 residues in the CDR3. Regarding this clone: Its antigen is as yet unknown.

The sequencing here drew on peripheral blood, taken 4 to 5 months after surgery. This chain links TRBV3-1 (or the pseudogene TRBV3-2) with TRBJ1-1, with D uncertain. The clonotype was recovered from a boy in the first two years of life with tuberous sclerosis and intractable seizures. CDR3 region: CASSQWKDGNTEAFF. CDR3 nucleotides: TGTGCCAGCAGCCAATGGAAAGACGGGAACACTGAAGCTTTCTTT.